This is a list of T cell receptor beta chains from one sample in a study of cytomegalovirus exposure and HLA in healthy donors. Sequenced by immunoSEQ multiplex PCR; TCRdb stores in-frame clones only, minus some. The table has around 220,000 clones, approximately 70% seen once. Sequenced input: PBMCs. The receptors derive from a woman aged 30 to 39 in good health and CMV-seronegative. The CDR3 runs from the conserved cysteine through the conserved F or W. Each record gives: V gene, J gene, clone size, D gene, CDR3 DNA, CDR3 protein. The D gene is left open where the match is weak. Size is omitted from some rows. Given values are once, few, many or a class for expanded clones.

TRBV7-9	TRBJ2-1	.	.	TGTGCCAGCATCTCCCCTTCGCGGCAAGGAGGCTTTGGCAATGAGCAGTTCTTC	CASISPSRQGGFGNEQFF
TRBV13	TRBJ1-1	few	TRBD1	TGTGCCAGCAGCCCAACAGGGGGCAGGGCTGCTGAAGCTTTCTTT	CASSPTGGRAAEAFF
TRBV18	TRBJ1-2	.	TRBD1	TGTGCCAGCTCACCCGGACAGGGGGACTTCTATGGCTACACCTTC	CASSPGQGDFYGYTF
TRBV5-4	TRBJ2-7	once	.	TGTGCCAGCAGCTTGGGACAGGAGCCCTACGAGCAGTACTTC	CASSLGQEPYEQYF
TRBV29-1	TRBJ2-5	.	.	TGCAGCGTTGAAGAGGTCGGAGAGACCCAGTACTTC	CSVEEVGETQYF
TRBV4-2	TRBJ2-1	.	TRBD2	TGTGCCAGCAGCCAAGACGGGACTAGAGACAATGAGCAGTTCTTC	CASSQDGTRDNEQFF
TRBV6-5	TRBJ1-1	.	.	TGTGCCAGCAGTTTGGACAGCGAGACTGAAGCTTTCTTT	CASSLDSETEAFF
TRBV7-9	TRBJ1-1	.	TRBD1	TGTGCCAGCAGCTCGACGGGACAGGGGGCCACTGAAGCTTTCTTT	CASSSTGQGATEAFF
TRBV2	TRBJ1-5	.	.	TGTGCCAGCATCCGGGACATCAGCAATCAGCCCCAGCATTTT	CASIRDISNQPQHF
TRBV18	TRBJ1-3	.	.	TGTGTCAGCTCACCCCCAAAAGCCGGGGACTCTGGAAACACCATATATTTT	CVSSPPKAGDSGNTIYF
TRBV19	TRBJ1-5	few	TRBD1	TGTGCCAGTAGGAAGACAGGGGAGGACCAGCCCCAGCATTTT	CASRKTGEDQPQHF
TRBV7-3	TRBJ1-2	.	.	TGTGCCAGCAGCTTAAGCCCAGGGCTGGGGGGCTACACCTTC	CASSLSPGLGGYTF
TRBV6-1	TRBJ2-1	few	.	TGTGCCAGCAGGGCGGGGCTGGAGCAGTTCTTC	CASRAGLEQFF
TRBV6-1	TRBJ1-2	.	.	TGTGCCAGCAGTCAGGGGTGGAACTATGGCTACACCTTC	CASSQGWNYGYTF
TRBV7-9	TRBJ1-4	.	TRBD1	TGTTCCAGCAGCTTAGGGACAGCTGCAACTAATGAAAAACTGTTTTTT	CSSSLGTAATNEKLFF
TRBV11-2	TRBJ2-7	.	.	TGTGCCAGCAGTTCAGGACTTTCCTACGAGCAGTACTTC	CASSSGLSYEQYF
TRBV29-1	TRBJ2-5	.	TRBD2	TGCAGCGTTGTAATAGCGGGGGGGGGTGGTCCCCAAGAGACCCAGTACTTC	CSVVIAGGGGPQETQYF
TRBV9	TRBJ2-5	.	TRBD2	TGTGCCAGCAGCACCCGGGGACTAGCGGGGGCGCCAGGCCAAGAGACCCAGTACTTC	CASSTRGLAGAPGQETQYF
TRBV19	TRBJ1-1	.	.	TGTGCCAGTAGTATAATCATGGAGGATTCGAACACTGAAGCTTTCTTT	CASSIIMEDSNTEAFF
TRBV13	TRBJ1-1	.	.	TGTGCCAGCAGCTTTGGGGTGGGGCAGGGGTACGAAGCTTTCTTT	CASSFGVGQGYEAFF
TRBV11-1	TRBJ1-2	.	TRBD1	TGTGCCAGCAGCGAAACCGGGACAGGGCTATATGGCTACACCTTC	CASSETGTGLYGYTF
TRBV7-3	TRBJ2-3	.	.	TGTGCCAGCAGCTTAAACTTCGGCGACTACCAGTATTTT	CASSLNFGDYQYF
TRBV29-1	TRBJ2-7	.	TRBD1	TGCAGCGTTGAAGAGCACAGGGGGAGCTCCTACGAGCAGTACTTC	CSVEEHRGSSYEQYF
TRBV7-9	TRBJ1-2	.	.	TGTGCCAGCAGCTTAGAGGGTGGAGGCCCCTATGGCTACACCTTC	CASSLEGGGPYGYTF
TRBV20-1	TRBJ1-1	.	.	TGCAGTGCCCCAGGGATGGCTGAAGCTTTCTTT	CSAPGMAEAFF
TRBV6-5	TRBJ2-2	.	.	TGTGCCAGCAGCGCCCGCCAGGCGAACACCGGGGAGCTGTTTTTT	CASSARQANTGELFF